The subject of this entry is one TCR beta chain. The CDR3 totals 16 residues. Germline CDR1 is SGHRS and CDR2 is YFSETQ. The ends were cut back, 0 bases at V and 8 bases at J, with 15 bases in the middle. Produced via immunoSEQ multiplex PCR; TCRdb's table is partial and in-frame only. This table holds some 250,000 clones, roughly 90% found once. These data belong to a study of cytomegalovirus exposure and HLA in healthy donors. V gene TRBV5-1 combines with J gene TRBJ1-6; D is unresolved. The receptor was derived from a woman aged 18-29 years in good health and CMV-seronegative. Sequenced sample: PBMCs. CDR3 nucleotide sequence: TGCGCCAGCAGCTTGGAATCCCCAGGCTTAGATTCACCCCTCCACTTT. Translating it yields CASSLESPGLDSPLHF.